This record covers a single TCR beta chain. The sample belongs to a study of T cell responses to AZD1222 COVID-19 vaccine. Trimming took 4 bases from V and 5 from J; bases not matched to a gene: 2. The CDR3 spans 15 residues. The V gene's germline CDR1 is LGHDT and CDR2 YNNKEL (reference sequence). TCRdb's table, derived via immunoSEQ multiplex PCR, lists solely in-frame clones and lacks some. The sample holds approximately 200,000 clones; around 92% are singletons and the top ten take roughly 8.4%. V gene TRBV3-1 (or the pseudogene TRBV3-2) combines with J gene TRBJ2-1; the match to TRBD2 covers 13 bases. The clonotype comes from an adult in good health. The material was peripheral blood, obtained on day 0 of AZD1222 vaccination. The CDR3 sequence: CASSPLAGGHNEQFF. The CDR3 DNA sequence: TGTGCCAGCAGCCCACTAGCGGGGGGGCACAATGAGCAGTTCTTC.